Sequencing of this T cell receptor beta chain was carried out in a study of T cell responses to AZD1222 COVID-19 vaccine. The study, taken as a whole, reports: At baseline, seropositivity was found in only a handful of AZD1222 recipients. Reportedly, close to half of spike-specific TCRs are directed against unmutated variant regions. The donor group comprised mostly white British people and more females; the analysis possibly underestimated clonal diversity. Vaccine-associated CD4 TCRs spanned spike, dominant at 160-218 and 743-854.

Data came from immunoSEQ multiplex PCR; TCRdb stores just in-frame clones and leaves some out. The sample lists 97,000 or so clones; about nine tenths were seen once. CDR3 length equals 16 residues. Trimming shortened V by 0 bases and J by 7 bases, and 20 bases separated the two germline ends. Germline CDR1 is SGDLS and CDR2 is YYNGEE. Details on this clone: Its specificity is unknown.

The sequence came from an adult who received the AZD1222 COVID-19 vaccine. The genes are TRBV9 and TRBJ2-7; D might be TRBD2 (6 bases). This material consisted of peripheral blood, taken 28 days after the second AZD1222 dose. The CDR3 region is CASSVAVGAGSREQYF. In DNA form, the CDR3 reads TGTGCCAGCAGCGTAGCCGTAGGCGCGGGGAGCCGGGAGCAGTACTTC.